One T cell receptor beta chain is described in this entry. This clone was seen more than once but under ten times. The antigen this receptor binds is unknown. No per-base quality is available; no much larger clone lies one base away. From each donor, a single peripheral blood sample of 100 to 150 mL on average was drawn into heparinised tubes. A BD FACSAria II and a panel including CD45RO, CCR7, CD25, CD127, CD95 and CD27 were used to sort naive, central memory, regulatory and stem cell-like memory CD4+ T cells. A purity above 95% was achieved for all sorted populations. PBMCs were separated immediately by Lymphoprep density gradient centrifugation and were stained directly, without being cultured. Samples were stained and sorted in pairs, with one healthy donor and one patient per experiment, so that batch effects were minimized. As encoded in the germline V gene, CDR1 is SGHTA while CDR2 is FQGTGA. The CDR3, cysteine through phenylalanine, is 15 amino acids long. Of the read, only the CDR3 DNA is kept; its 45 bases are in frame from base 1. For this chain, trimming is 3 bases at the V end and 5 bases at the J end, and the number of junction bases without a gene match is 8.

All of the isolated RNA was reverse transcribed with the High Capacity cDNA Reverse Transcription Kit, so expressed TCRB transcripts were sequenced. Naive, central memory and regulatory T cell samples underwent deep immunoSEQ sequencing, averaging roughly 3.4 million total reads per sample. After sorted cells were lysed in RLT buffer, RNA was extracted with DNase-treated RNeasy Micro or Mini kits, with the choice depending on cell number. Each cell subset was processed separately to prevent cross-contamination, with patient and healthy donor samples processed together. The immunoSEQ multiplex PCR was used to amplify TCRB sequences from cDNA, yielding 87-bp fragments that span the CDR3 region. Sequencing of the amplicons was done on the Illumina HiSeq platform. For the original study's pipeline: Synthetic template baselines were used to correct PCR bias computationally, reads within Hamming distance 2 were collapsed together, and singletons that could not be merged were discarded. Reads were aligned to IMGT to assign V, D and J genes, CDR3 length, and insertions or deletions at six rearrangement sites. Within each subset, clonotype counts were normalized to sorted cell number, and only after that were true diversity and Gini coefficients computed with the tcR R package. Repertoire sharing was quantified using the overlap coefficient calculated on TCRB nucleotide sequences. TCRdb took over this immuneACCESS table, retaining in-frame rearrangements with V and J assigned. Such tables are incomplete; in checked studies, under half of the missing clones stem from an unresolved V gene, and the remainder is unexplained. The V and J calls and clone size were taken over from that table, and D and trimming were inferred from the DNA. The sample table shows around 280,000 clones, and 8% are seen once. In total, the top ten clones hold roughly 1% of the sample.

This entry comes from a study of beta chain features in type 1 diabetes (dated by TCRdb to 2017 to 2018). Study-wide context: Mean age, gender distribution, total cell number and subset yield were not different between patients and healthy donors. A total of some 110 million sorted cells were examined across all samples, and the number of cells per subset was strongly correlated with RNA yield. In the study, TCRB repertoires of sorted circulating CD4+ T cell subsets from recently diagnosed type 1 diabetes patients were compared with those of matched healthy donors. Whereas all 30 or so donors provided naive and central memory subsets, regulatory and stem cell-like memory subsets were isolated from just 8 patients and roughly eight healthy donors. Broader findings and caveats from the paper: Because cDNA rather than genomic DNA was sequenced, highly expressing activated cells could have been over-represented, although no difference in activation and CD3 levels was found between groups. A moderate but significant shortening of TCRB CDR3 length was observed in type 1 diabetes patients in all four CD4+ subsets. Shorter templates might have been favored by PCR, but patient and control samples were amplified and corrected together, so both groups would have been affected equally by any skew. Patients with type 1 diabetes made fewer insertions and deleted more nucleotides at VDJ recombination sites, implying thymic rearrangement abnormalities. Only small numbers of individuals were included in the HLA sub-analyses, which left unresolved whether HLA type had any influence on TCRB rearrangement. Naive, central memory and regulatory TCRB repertoires appeared more similar among patients than among healthy donors.

The sample was central memory CD4+ T cells from blood. The chain is assembled from TRBV7-3 and TRBJ1-1; TRBD1 fits 8 bases in the junction. The TCR was taken from a woman under 30 in good health. The CDR3 is CASSFSTDRATEAFF. The sequence in DNA is TGTGCCAGCAGCTTTAGTACGGACAGGGCGACTGAAGCTTTCTTT.